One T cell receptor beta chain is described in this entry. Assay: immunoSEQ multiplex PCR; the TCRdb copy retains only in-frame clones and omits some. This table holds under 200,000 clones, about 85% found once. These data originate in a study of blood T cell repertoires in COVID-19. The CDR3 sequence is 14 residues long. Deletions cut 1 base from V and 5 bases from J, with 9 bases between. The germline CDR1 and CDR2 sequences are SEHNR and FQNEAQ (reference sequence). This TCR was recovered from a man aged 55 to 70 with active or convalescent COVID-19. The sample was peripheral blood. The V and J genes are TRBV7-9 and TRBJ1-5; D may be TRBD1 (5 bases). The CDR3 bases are TGTGCCAGCAGCTTAGGAGGGGAGGATCAGCCCCAGCATTTT. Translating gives CASSLGGEDQPQHF.